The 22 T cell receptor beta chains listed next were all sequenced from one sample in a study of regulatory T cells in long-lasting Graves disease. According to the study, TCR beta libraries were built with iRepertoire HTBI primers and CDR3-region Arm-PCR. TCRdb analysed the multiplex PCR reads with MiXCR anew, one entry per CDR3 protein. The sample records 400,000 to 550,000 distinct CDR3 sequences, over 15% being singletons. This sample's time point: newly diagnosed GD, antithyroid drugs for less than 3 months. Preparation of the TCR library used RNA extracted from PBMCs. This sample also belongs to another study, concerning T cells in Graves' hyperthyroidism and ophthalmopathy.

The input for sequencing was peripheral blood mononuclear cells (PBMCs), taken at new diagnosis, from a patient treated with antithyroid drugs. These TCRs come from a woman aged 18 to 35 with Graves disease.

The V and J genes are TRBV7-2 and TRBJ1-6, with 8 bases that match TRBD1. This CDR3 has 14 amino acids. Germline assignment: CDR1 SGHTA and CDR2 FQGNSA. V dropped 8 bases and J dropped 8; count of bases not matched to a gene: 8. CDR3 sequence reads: CASGPRGPYSPLHF. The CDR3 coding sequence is TGTGCCAGCGGGCCCAGGGGGCCCTATTCACCCCTCCACTTT.

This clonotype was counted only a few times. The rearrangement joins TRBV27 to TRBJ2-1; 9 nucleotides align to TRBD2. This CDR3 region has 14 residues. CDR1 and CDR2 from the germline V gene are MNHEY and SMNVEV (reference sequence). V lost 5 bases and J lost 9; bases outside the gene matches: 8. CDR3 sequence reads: CASSPGLAGSEQFF. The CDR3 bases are TGTGCCAGCAGTCCGGGACTAGCTGGCAGTGAGCAGTTCTTC.

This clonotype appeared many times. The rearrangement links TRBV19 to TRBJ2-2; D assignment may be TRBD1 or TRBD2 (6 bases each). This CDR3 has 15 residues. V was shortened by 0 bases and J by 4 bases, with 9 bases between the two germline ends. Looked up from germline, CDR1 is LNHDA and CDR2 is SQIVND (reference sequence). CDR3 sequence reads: CASSIEGGGTGELFF. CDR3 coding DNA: TGTGCCAGTAGTATAGAAGGAGGGGGCACCGGGGAGCTGTTTTTT.

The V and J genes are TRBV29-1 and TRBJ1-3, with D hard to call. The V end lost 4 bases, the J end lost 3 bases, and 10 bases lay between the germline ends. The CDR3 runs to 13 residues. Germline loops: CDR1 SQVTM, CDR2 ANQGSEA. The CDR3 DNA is TGCAGCGTTGCCCCGACCGTTGGAAACACCATATATTTT. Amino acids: CSVAPTVGNTIYF. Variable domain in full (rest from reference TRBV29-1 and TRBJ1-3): SAVISQKPSRDICQRGTSLTIQCQVDSQVTMMFWYRQQPGQSLTLIATANQGSEATYESGFVIDKFPISRPNLTFSTLTVSNMSPEDSSIYLCSVAPTVGNTIYFGEGSWLTVV.

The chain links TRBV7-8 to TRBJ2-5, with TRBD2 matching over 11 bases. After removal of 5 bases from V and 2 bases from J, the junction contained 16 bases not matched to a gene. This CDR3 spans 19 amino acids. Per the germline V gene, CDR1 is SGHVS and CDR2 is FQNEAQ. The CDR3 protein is CASSRAQFRLAGLQETQYF. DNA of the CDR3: TGTGCCAGCAGCCGAGCCCAGTTTCGACTAGCGGGACTTCAAGAGACCCAGTACTTC.

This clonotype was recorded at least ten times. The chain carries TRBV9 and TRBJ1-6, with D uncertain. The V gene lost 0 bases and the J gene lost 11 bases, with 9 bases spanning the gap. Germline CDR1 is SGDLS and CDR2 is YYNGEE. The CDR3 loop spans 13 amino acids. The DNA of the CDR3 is TGTGCCAGCAGCGTAGACCCGACTGCACCCCTCCACTTT. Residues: CASSVDPTAPLHF.

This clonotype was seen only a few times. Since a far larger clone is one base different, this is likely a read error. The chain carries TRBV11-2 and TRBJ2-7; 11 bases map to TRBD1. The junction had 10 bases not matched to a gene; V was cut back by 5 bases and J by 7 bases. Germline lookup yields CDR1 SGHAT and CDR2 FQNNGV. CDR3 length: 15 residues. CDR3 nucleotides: TGTGCCAGCAGCCCAGGACAGGGGGCCTACAATGAGCAGTACTTC. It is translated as CASSPGQGAYNEQYF. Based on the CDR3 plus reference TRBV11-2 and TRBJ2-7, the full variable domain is EAGVAQSPRYKIIEKRQSVAFWCNPISGHATLYWYQQILGQGPKLLIQFQNNGVVDDSQLPKDRFSAERLKGVDSTLKIQPAKLEDSAVYLCASSPGQGAYNEQYFGPGTRLTVT.

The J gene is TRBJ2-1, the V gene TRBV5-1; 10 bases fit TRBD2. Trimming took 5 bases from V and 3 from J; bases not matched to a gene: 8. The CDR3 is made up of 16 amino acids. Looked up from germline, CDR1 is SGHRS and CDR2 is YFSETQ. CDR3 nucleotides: TGCGCCAGCAGGACAACTAGCGGGATGGGCTACAATGAGCAGTTCTTC. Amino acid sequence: CASRTTSGMGYNEQFF.

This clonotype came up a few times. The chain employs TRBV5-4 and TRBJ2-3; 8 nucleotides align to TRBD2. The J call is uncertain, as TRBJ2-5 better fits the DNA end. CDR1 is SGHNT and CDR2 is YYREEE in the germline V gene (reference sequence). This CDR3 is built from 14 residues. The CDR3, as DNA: TGTGCCAGCAGCAAACTAGCGGAGGGGGAGACCCAGTACTTC. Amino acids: CASSKLAEGETQYF.

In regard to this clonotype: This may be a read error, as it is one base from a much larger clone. CDR3 sequence: CSASLAEQYF. For the CDR3, the DNA is TGCAGCGCGTCACTAGCGGAGCAGTACTTC. The rearrangement uses TRBV29-1 and TRBJ2-7; 7 positions agree with TRBD2. After removal of 7 bases from V and 7 bases from J, the junction contained 4 bases not matched to a gene. This CDR3 contains 10 residues. CDR1 and CDR2 (germline): SQVTM, ANQGSEA.

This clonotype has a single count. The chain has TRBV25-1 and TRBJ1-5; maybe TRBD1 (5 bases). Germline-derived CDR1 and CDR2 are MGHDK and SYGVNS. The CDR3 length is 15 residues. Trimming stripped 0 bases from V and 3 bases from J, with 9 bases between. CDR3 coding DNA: TGTGCCAGCAGTGAATATAGGACACTCAATCAGCCCCAGCATTTT. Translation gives CASSEYRTLNQPQHF.

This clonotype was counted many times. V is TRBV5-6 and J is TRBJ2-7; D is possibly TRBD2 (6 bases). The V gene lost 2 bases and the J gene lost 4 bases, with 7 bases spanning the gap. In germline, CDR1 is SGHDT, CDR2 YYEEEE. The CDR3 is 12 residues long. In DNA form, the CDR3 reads TGTGCCAGCAGCTTCGGGAGATACGAGCAGTACTTC. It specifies CASSFGRYEQYF.

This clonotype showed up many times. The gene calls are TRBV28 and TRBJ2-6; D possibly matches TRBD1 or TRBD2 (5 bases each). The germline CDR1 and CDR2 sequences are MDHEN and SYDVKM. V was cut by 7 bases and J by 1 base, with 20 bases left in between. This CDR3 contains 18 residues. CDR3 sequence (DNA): TGTGCCAGCAAATATCCGGGACCGGAAATTTCTGGGGCCAACGTCCTGACTTTC. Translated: CASKYPGPEISGANVLTF.

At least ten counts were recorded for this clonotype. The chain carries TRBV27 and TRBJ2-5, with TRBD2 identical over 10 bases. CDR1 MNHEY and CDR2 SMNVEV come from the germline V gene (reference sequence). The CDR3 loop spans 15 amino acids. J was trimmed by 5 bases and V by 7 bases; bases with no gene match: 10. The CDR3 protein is CASKADRLAGETQYF. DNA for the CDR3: TGTGCCAGCAAGGCTGATCGACTAGCGGGTGAGACCCAGTACTTC.

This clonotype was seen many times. CDR3 region: CASSQDNRVYTEAFF. The CDR3 DNA follows: TGTGCCAGCAGCCAAGATAACAGGGTCTACACTGAAGCTTTCTTT. J is TRBJ1-1 and V is TRBV3-1; D possibly corresponds to TRBD1 (6 bases). The length of the CDR3 is 15 residues. Germline CDR1 LGHDT, CDR2 YNNKEL (reference sequence). Deletions cut 0 bases from V and 3 bases from J, with 11 bases between.

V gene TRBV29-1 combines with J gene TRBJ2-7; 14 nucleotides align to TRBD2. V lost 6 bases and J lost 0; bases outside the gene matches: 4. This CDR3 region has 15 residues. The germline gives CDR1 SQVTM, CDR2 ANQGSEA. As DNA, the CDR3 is TGCAGCGTCGAGGGGACTAGCGGGAGCTCCTACGAGCAGTACTTC. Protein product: CSVEGTSGSSYEQYF.

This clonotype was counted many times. The CDR3 region has the DNA TGTGCCAGCAGTTTAGCTGGGACCCAGTACTTC. As protein: CASSLAGTQYF. The gene calls are TRBV27 and TRBJ2-5; D gene uncertain. The V gene's germline CDR1 is MNHEY and CDR2 SMNVEV (reference sequence). The CDR3 is made up of 11 amino acids. The V end was cut by 2 bases, the J end by 7 bases, with 5 bases between.

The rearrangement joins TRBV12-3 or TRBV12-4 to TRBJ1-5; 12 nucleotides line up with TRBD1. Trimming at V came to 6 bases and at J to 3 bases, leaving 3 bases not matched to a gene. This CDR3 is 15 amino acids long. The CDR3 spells CASSRGQGANQPQHF. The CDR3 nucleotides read TGTGCCAGCAGCCGGGGACAGGGGGCCAATCAGCCCCAGCATTTT.

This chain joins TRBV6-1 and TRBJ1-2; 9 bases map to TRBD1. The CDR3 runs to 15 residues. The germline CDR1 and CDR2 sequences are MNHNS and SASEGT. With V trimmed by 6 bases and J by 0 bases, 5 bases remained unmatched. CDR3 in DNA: TGTGCCAGCAGACGCTGGACAGGGGCTAACTATGGCTACACCTTC. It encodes CASRRWTGANYGYTF.

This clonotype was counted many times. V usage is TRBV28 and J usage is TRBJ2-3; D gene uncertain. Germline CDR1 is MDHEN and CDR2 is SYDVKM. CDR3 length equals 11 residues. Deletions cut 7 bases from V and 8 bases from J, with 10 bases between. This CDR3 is CASTLGRTQYF. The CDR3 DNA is TGTGCCAGCACCTTAGGTCGTACGCAGTATTTT.

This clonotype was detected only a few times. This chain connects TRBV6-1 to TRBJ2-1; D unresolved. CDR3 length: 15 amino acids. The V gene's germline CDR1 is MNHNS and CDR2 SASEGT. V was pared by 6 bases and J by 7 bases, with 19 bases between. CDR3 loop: CASSPSRNGGNEQFF. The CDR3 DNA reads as TGTGCCAGCAGCCCCTCGCGCAACGGTGGTAATGAGCAGTTCTTC.

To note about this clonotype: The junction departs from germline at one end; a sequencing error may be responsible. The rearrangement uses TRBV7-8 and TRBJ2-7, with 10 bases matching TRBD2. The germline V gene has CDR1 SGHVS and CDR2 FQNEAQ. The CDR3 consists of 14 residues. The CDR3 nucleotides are TGTGCCAGCCGCTTAGCGGGGGGACTTTACGAGCAGTACTTC. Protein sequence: CASRLAGGLYEQYF.